Each of the 24 T cell receptor beta chains below was sequenced from the same sample in a study of blood T cells in healthy people across ages. Alongside a J-beta primer mix, a sample-barcoded 5' primer served in a second PCR lasting about 7 to 12 cycles. TCRdb called the 5' RACE reads again in MiXCR, with one record for every CDR3 protein. The sample lists 2 million or so distinct CDR3 sequences, around half occurring once. Sample: blood. The receptor source for this set is a middle-aged woman in good health.

In this sample, this clonotype turned up once. CDR3 sequence (DNA): TGTGCCAGCAGTTACGGGGTCGAGCAGCCCCAGCATTTT. This encodes CASSYGVEQPQHF. This rearrangement joins TRBV6-5 to TRBJ1-5; D ambiguous. CDR3 size: 13 residues. Trimming cost V 2 bases and J 7 bases, with 9 bases left between them. CDR1 is MNHEY, CDR2 SVGAGI, per germline.

V and J are TRBV4-1 and TRBJ1-2; 10 bases line up with TRBD1. This CDR3 contains 15 residues. Germline V gene sequence: CDR1 MGHRA, CDR2 YSYEKL. J was trimmed by 6 bases and V by 5 bases; bases with no gene match: 9. The CDR3 region is CASSTRDRGLDGYTF. CDR3 nucleotide sequence: TGCGCCAGCAGCACCCGGGACAGGGGTTTGGATGGCTACACCTTC.

This clonotype was found a few times. V gene TRBV20-1 combines with J gene TRBJ2-6; the D gene is possibly TRBD1 (5 bases). Germline V CDR1 and CDR2: DFQATT, SNEGSKA (reference sequence). This CDR3 has 17 residues. V was pared by 6 bases and J by 4 bases, with 22 bases between. The CDR3 here is CSARKSRDSAGANVLTF. The DNA for the CDR3 is TGCAGTGCCAGAAAAAGCAGGGATTCAGCGGGGGCCAACGTCCTGACTTTC.

The chain combines TRBV6-5 with TRBJ1-2, with a possible D match to TRBD1 (5 bases). Germline CDR1 and CDR2: MNHEY and SVGAGI. The CDR3 length is 15 residues. V was shortened by 6 bases and J by 8 bases, with 22 bases between the two germline ends. CDR3 protein: CASSPGQGSSRGYTF. For the CDR3, the DNA is TGTGCCAGCAGCCCCGGTCAGGGAAGTTCACGGGGCTACACCTTC.

The chain is built from TRBV5-6 and TRBJ2-1; 7 nucleotides agree with TRBD1. Unmatched junction bases numbered 6, after V lost 7 bases and J lost 2 bases. Looked up from germline, CDR1 is SGHDT and CDR2 is YYEEEE. This CDR3 region has 14 residues. This chain's CDR3 is CASGDSRPYNEQFF. The CDR3, as DNA: TGTGCCAGCGGGGACAGCCGTCCCTACAATGAGCAGTTCTTC. Together with reference TRBV5-6 and TRBJ2-1, the CDR3 gives the full variable domain: DAGVTQSPTHLIKTRGQQVTLRCSPKSGHDTVSWYQQALGQGPQFIFQYYEEEERQRGNFPDRFSGHQFPNYSSELNVNALLLGDSALYLCASGDSRPYNEQFFGPGTRLTVL.

As regards this clonotype: The junction departs from germline at one end; a sequencing error may be responsible. This sequence joins TRBV20-1 and TRBJ2-6; D may be TRBD2 (6 bases). Germline V gene data show CDR1 as DFQATT and CDR2 as SNEGSKA (reference sequence). CDR3 length: 14 residues. The CDR3 spells CSASLNRRANVPTF. The CDR3 nucleotides read TGCAGTGCTAGCTTAAACAGGAGGGCCAACGTCCCGACTTTC.

This clonotype was recorded at least ten times. The gene calls are TRBV27 and TRBJ2-7; TRBD1 matches 8 bases. Germline lookup yields CDR1 MNHEY and CDR2 SMNVEV (reference sequence). The CDR3 spans 13 residues. With 2 bases clipped from V and 4 bases from J, the junction kept 1 base outside the gene matches. The DNA for the CDR3 is TGTGCCAGCAGTTTAAGGACAGGGTACGAGCAGTACTTC. It translates to CASSLRTGYEQYF.

The chain carries TRBV28 and TRBJ2-3; D call uncertain. The germline V gene has CDR1 MDHEN and CDR2 SYDVKM. The CDR3 totals 15 residues. Trimming took off 6 bases at V and 2 bases at J, with 15 bases between the two ends. DNA of the CDR3: TGTGCCAGCAGCCCTAGGGTCCACTACACAGATACGCAGTATTTT. This gives the protein CASSPRVHYTDTQYF.

This clonotype was found a few times. The V call is TRBV4-1, the J call TRBJ2-5; 10 nucleotides align to TRBD2. V dropped 0 bases and J dropped 2; count of bases not matched to a gene: 3. CDR1 is MGHRA and CDR2 is YSYEKL in the germline V gene. The CDR3 sequence is 16 residues long. The CDR3: CASSQDLAGAQETQYF. CDR3 coding DNA: TGCGCCAGCAGCCAAGATCTAGCGGGGGCACAAGAGACCCAGTACTTC.

The chain couples TRBV6-6 to TRBJ2-4; D may be TRBD2 (5 bases). Near its end, the DNA agrees better with TRBJ2-5, so the J call may be wrong. The CDR3 loop spans 15 amino acids. Germline V gene lookup returns CDR1 MNHNY and CDR2 SVGAGI (reference sequence). DNA for the CDR3: TGTGCCAGCAGTTACGGAGGTGGTCGACTGGGGACCCAGTACTTC. Translating gives CASSYGGGRLGTQYF.

This clonotype was counted once. The chain joins TRBV7-9 to TRBJ2-1; 13 bases fit TRBD2. V shed 5 bases and J 6 bases; nucleotides not matched to a gene: 7. Germline loops: CDR1 SEHNR, CDR2 FQNEAQ (reference sequence). This CDR3 is 16 amino acids long. CDR3 bases: TGTGCCAGCAGCGAACTAGCGGGGGGGCCAATCAATGAGCAGTTCTTC. It is translated as CASSELAGGPINEQFF.

This sequence joins TRBV7-2 and TRBJ2-1, with 8 bases matching TRBD1. Unmatched junction bases numbered 3, after V lost 5 bases and J lost 6 bases. The CDR3 runs 13 residues. Germline assignment: CDR1 SGHTA and CDR2 FQGNSA. The CDR3 nucleotides read TGTGCCAGCAGCCCCCAGGGGGCCAATGAGCAGTTCTTC. Protein sequence: CASSPQGANEQFF.

The CDR3 nucleotides read TGTGCCAGCTTACCGGGACTCGGAGGGGAGCAGTTCTTC. Translated, it gives CASLPGLGGEQFF. The chain carries TRBV6-6 and TRBJ2-1, with a tentative D call TRBD2 (6 bases). Germline CDR1 is MNHNY and CDR2 is SVGAGI (reference sequence). With 8 bases removed from V and 10 bases from J, the gap between germline ends came to 18 bases. The CDR3 contains 13 residues.

The chain combines TRBV4-1 with TRBJ2-1; 9 bases map to TRBD2. The DNA end is a closer match to TRBJ2-7, so the J assignment may be wrong. The CDR3 is 17 amino acids. Germline values: CDR1 MGHRA, CDR2 YSYEKL. The CDR3, as DNA: TGCGCCAGCAGCCAAGAATTCGGGACTAGCTCCTACAATGAGCAGTACTTC. This encodes CASSQEFGTSSYNEQYF.

The chain uses TRBV6-6 and TRBJ1-2; perhaps TRBD1 as D (6 bases). The CDR3 is made up of 13 amino acids. The germline V and J ends were trimmed by 2 bases and 8 bases, with 12 bases remaining between them. Germline-derived CDR1 and CDR2 are MNHNY and SVGAGI (reference sequence). The CDR3 region has the DNA TGTGCCAGCAGTTACGACAGGCTTCCAGGCTACACCTTC. Amino acids: CASSYDRLPGYTF.

This clonotype came up a few times. The chain combines TRBV7-9 with TRBJ2-5; D might be TRBD2 (5 bases). The CDR3 loop spans 15 amino acids. Looked up from germline, CDR1 is SEHNR and CDR2 is FQNEAQ (reference sequence). Trimming took off 5 bases at V and 3 bases at J, with 16 bases between the two ends. Written as DNA, the CDR3 is TGTGCCAGCAGCCCGGCGGGCCGGTTCGAAGAGACCCAGTACTTC. It specifies CASSPAGRFEETQYF.

The chain is built from TRBV5-1 and TRBJ2-5, with D unclear. CDR1 is SGHRS and CDR2 is YFSETQ in the germline V gene. The CDR3 runs 15 residues. V lost 1 base, J lost 0 bases, and 10 bases lay in between. This CDR3 reads CASSLSPSYQETQYF. The DNA for the CDR3 is TGCGCCAGCAGCTTGTCCCCCTCGTACCAAGAGACCCAGTACTTC.

The chain links TRBV27 to TRBJ2-3; D is perhaps TRBD1 or TRBD2 (5 bases each). The CDR3 is made up of 13 amino acids. Trimming removed 0 bases from V and 14 bases from J, with 15 bases in between. CDR1 and CDR2 from the germline V gene are MNHEY and SMNVEV (reference sequence). The CDR3 DNA is TGTGCCAGCAGTTTATCGGGGGACCCTTCGCCGTATTTT. Translation gives CASSLSGDPSPYF.

This chain links TRBV12-3 or TRBV12-4 with TRBJ1-6, with D hard to call. The V end was cut by 8 bases, the J end by 7 bases, with 15 bases between. The CDR3 has 14 residues. The chain's CDR3 is CASGPSGGNSPLHF. The CDR3 DNA reads TGTGCCAGCGGTCCCTCAGGAGGCAATTCACCCCTCCACTTT.

This chain connects TRBV4-3 to TRBJ2-7; D is undetermined. Germline CDR1 reads LGHNA; CDR2 reads YSLEER. This CDR3 has 14 amino acids. Trimming left V 5 bases short and J 3 bases short, with 14 bases between. The CDR3 reads CASSSFLPGYEQYF. DNA of the CDR3: TGCGCCAGCAGCTCCTTTCTACCAGGCTACGAGCAGTACTTC.

The sample holds a few counts of this clonotype. J is TRBJ2-1 and V is TRBV10-3, with 10 positions matching TRBD1. V shed 2 bases, J shed 8 bases, and the junction held 3 bases outside the gene matches. Germline values: CDR1 ENHRY, CDR2 SYGVKD. CDR3 size: 14 residues. Written as DNA, the CDR3 is TGTGCCATCAGTGAGGGGGACAGGGGCGATGAGCAGTTCTTC. It specifies CAISEGDRGDEQFF.

This clonotype was picked up a small number of times. This rearrangement joins TRBV4-3 to TRBJ1-2; D gene unclear. Germline values: CDR1 LGHNA, CDR2 YSLEER. The CDR3 has 14 amino acids. Between the trimmed V and J ends, which lost 0 bases and 2 bases, there was a span of 7 bases. The CDR3 loop reads CASSQELMNYGYTF. CDR3 DNA: TGCGCCAGCAGCCAAGAATTGATGAACTATGGCTACACCTTC.

The chain employs TRBV20-1 and TRBJ1-2; no reliable D call. The CDR3 length is 13 residues. The germline V gene has CDR1 DFQATT and CDR2 SNEGSKA (reference sequence). The V end was cut by 0 bases, the J end by 8 bases, with 13 bases between. CDR3 protein: CSARDGQSKGYTF. The CDR3 nucleotides read TGCAGTGCTAGAGACGGCCAGTCCAAAGGCTACACCTTC.

CDR3 loop: CASSFFAGGYNEQFF. CDR3 nucleotides: TGTGCCAGCAGCTTCTTTGCGGGGGGGTACAATGAGCAGTTCTTC. The chain links TRBV5-4 to TRBJ2-1; 9 bases are shared with TRBD2. The CDR3 runs 15 residues. Germline CDR1 SGHNT, CDR2 YYREEE (reference sequence). V trimming: 2 bases; J trimming: 4 bases; junction bases outside the gene matches: 4.